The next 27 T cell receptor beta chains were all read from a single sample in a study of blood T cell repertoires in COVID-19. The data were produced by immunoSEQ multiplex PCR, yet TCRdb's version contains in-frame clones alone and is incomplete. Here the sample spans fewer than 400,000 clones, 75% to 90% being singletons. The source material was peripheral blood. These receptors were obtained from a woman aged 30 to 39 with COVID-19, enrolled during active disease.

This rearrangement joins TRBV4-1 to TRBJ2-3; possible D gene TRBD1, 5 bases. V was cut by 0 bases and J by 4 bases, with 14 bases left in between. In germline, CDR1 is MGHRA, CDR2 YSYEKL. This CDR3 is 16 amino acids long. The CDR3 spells CASSQEGNRFADTQYF. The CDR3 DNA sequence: TGCGCCAGCAGCCAAGAAGGTAACAGGTTCGCAGATACGCAGTATTTT.

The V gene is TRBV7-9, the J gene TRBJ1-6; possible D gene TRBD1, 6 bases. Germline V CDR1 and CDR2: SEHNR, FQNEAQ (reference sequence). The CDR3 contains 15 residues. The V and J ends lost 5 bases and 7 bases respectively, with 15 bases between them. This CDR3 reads CASSPQDSSNSPLHF. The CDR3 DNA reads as TGTGCCAGCAGCCCCCAGGACAGCTCCAATTCACCCCTCCACTTT.

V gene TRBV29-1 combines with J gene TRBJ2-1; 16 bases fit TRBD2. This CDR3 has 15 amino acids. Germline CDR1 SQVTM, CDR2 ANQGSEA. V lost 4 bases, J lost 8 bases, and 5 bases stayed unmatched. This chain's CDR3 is CSVVYGTSGRDEQFF. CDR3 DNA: TGCAGCGTTGTGTACGGGACTAGCGGGAGGGATGAGCAGTTCTTC.

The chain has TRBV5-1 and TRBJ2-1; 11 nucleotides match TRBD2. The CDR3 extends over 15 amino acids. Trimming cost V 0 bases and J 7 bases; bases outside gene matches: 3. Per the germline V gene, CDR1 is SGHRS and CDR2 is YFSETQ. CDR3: CASSLGLAGRNEQFF. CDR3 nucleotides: TGCGCCAGCAGCTTGGGACTAGCGGGAAGGAATGAGCAGTTCTTC.

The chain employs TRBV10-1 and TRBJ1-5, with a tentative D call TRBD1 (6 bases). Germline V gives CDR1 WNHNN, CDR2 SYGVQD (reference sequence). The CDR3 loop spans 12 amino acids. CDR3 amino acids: CAKGGYNQPQHF. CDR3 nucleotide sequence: TGCGCTAAGGGGGGGTACAATCAGCCCCAGCATTTT.

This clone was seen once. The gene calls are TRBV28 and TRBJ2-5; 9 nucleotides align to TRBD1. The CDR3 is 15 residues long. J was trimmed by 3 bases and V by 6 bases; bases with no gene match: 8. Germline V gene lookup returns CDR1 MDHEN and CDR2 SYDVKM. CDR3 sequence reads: CASRGTGGGKETQYF. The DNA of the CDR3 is TGTGCCAGCAGAGGAACAGGGGGCGGAAAAGAGACCCAGTACTTC.

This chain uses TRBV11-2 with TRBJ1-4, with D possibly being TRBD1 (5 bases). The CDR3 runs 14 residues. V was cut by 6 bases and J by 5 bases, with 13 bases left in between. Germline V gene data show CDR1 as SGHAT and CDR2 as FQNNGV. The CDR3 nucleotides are TGTGCCAGCAGTAGGGACGGACTAAATGAAAAACTGTTTTTT. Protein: CASSRDGLNEKLFF.

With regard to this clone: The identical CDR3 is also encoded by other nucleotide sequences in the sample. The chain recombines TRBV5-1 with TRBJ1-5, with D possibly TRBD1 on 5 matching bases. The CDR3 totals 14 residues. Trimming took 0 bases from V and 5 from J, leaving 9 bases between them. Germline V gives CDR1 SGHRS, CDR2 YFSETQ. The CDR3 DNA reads TGCGCCAGCAGCTTGGACGGGGGGGATCAGCCCCAGCATTTT. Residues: CASSLDGGDQPQHF.

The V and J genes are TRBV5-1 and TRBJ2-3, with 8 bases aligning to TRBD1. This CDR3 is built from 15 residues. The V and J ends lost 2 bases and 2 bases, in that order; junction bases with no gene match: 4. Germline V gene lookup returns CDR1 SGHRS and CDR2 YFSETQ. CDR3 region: CASSLETGDTDTQYF. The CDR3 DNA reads TGCGCCAGCAGCTTAGAGACAGGGGACACAGATACGCAGTATTTT.

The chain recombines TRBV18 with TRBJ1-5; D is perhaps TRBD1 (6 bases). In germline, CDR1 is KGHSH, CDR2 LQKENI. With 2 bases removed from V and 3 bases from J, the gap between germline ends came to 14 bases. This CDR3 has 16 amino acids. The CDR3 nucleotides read TGTGCCAGCTCACCATTTAGCACAGGGAACAATCAGCCCCAGCATTTT. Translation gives CASSPFSTGNNQPQHF.

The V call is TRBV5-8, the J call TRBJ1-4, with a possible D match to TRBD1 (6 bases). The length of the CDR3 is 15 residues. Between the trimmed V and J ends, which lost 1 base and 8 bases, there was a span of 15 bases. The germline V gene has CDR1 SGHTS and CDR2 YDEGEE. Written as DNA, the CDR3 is TGTGCCAGCAGCTTGTCCGGGGGGCTTCGAGAAAAACTGTTTTTT. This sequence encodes CASSLSGGLREKLFF.

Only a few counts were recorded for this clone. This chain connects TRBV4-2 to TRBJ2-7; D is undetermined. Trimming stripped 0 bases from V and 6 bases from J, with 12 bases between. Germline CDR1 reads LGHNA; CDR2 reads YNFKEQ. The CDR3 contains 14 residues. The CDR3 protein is CASSQDVSFSEQYF. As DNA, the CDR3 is TGTGCCAGCAGCCAAGACGTCTCGTTTAGCGAGCAGTACTTC.

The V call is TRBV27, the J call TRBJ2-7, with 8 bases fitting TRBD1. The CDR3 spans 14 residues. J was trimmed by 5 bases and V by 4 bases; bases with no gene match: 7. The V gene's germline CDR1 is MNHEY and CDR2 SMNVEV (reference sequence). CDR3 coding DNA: TGTGCCAGCAGTTACACGGACAGGGTCCACGAGCAGTACTTC. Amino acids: CASSYTDRVHEQYF.

CDR3 protein: CASSPPSETGDNEQFF. In DNA, the CDR3 is TGTGCCAGCTCACCACCGTCGGAGACAGGGGACAATGAGCAGTTCTTC. The chain employs TRBV18 and TRBJ2-1, with 8 bases matching TRBD1. The CDR3 covers 16 residues. Germline CDR1 KGHSH, CDR2 LQKENI. Germline trimming cut 0 bases from V and 5 bases from J; bases unmatched to any gene: 6.

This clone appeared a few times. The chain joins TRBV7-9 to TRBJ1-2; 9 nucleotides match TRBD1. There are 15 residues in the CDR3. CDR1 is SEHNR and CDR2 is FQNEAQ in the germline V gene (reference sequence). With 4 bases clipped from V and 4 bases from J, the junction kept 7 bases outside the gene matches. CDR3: CASSSMRGQGYGYTF. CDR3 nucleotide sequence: TGTGCCAGCAGCTCAATGAGGGGACAGGGCTATGGCTACACCTTC.

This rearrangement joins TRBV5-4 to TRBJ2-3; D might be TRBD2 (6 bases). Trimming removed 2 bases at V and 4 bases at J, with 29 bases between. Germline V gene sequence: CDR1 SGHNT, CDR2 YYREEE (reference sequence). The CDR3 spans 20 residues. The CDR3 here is CASSLETRGALRSYADTQYF. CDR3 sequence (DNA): TGTGCCAGCAGCTTAGAGACTAGGGGCGCCCTAAGGAGTTACGCAGATACGCAGTATTTT. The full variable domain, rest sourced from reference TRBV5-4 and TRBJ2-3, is ETGVTQSPTHLIKTRGQQVTLRCSSQSGHNTVSWYQQALGQGPQFIFQYYREEENGRGNFPPRFSGLQFPNYSSELNVNALELDDSALYLCASSLETRGALRSYADTQYFGPGTRLTVL.

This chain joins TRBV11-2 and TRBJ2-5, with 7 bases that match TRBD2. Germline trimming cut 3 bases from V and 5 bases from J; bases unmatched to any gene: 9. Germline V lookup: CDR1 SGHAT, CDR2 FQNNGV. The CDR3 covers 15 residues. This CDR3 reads CASSFAGDLYETQYF. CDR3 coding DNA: TGTGCCAGCAGCTTCGCGGGGGACCTCTACGAGACCCAGTACTTC.

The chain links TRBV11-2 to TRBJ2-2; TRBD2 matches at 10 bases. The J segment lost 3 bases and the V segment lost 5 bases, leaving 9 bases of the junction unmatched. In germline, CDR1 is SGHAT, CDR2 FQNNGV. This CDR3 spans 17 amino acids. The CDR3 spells CASSHLTSGMYTGELFF. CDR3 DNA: TGTGCCAGCAGCCACTTAACTAGCGGGATGTACACCGGGGAGCTGTTTTTT.

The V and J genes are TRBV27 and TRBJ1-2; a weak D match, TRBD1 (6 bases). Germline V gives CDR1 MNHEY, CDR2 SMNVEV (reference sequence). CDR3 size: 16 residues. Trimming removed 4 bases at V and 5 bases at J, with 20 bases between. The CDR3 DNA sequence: TGTGCCAGCAGTTCTTTGTCGTACAGGGAAGGTTATGGCTACACCTTC. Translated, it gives CASSSLSYREGYGYTF.

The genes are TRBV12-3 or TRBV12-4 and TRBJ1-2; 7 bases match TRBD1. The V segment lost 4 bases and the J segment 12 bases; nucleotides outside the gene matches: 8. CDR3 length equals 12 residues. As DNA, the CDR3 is TGTGCCAGCAGTTCACCCGGGACAGTGAACACCTTC. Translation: CASSSPGTVNTF.

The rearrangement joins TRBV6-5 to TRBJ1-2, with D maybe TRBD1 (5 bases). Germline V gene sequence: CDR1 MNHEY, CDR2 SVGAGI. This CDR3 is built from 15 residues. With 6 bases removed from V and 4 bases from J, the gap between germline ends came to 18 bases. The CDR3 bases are TGTGCCAGCAGCCGGCTAGGAGGGGAACTCTATGGCTACACCTTC. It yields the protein CASSRLGGELYGYTF.

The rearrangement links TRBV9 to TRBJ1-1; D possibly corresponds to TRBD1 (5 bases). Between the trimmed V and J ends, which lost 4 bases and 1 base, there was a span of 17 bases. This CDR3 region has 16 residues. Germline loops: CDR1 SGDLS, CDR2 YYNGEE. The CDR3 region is CASSPAPAGKNTEAFF. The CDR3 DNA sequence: TGTGCCAGCAGCCCAGCCCCGGCAGGGAAGAACACTGAAGCTTTCTTT.

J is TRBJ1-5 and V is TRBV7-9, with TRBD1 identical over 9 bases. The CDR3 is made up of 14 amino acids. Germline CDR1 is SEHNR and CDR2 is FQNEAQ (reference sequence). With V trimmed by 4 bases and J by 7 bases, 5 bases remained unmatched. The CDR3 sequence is CASSSGQGEQPQHF. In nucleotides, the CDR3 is TGTGCCAGCAGCTCGGGACAGGGTGAACAGCCCCAGCATTTT.

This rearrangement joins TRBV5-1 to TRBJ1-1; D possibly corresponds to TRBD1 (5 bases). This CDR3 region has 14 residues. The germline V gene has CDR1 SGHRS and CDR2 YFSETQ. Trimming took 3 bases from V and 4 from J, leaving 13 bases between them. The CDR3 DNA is TGCGCCAGCAGCTCCCTATTGGGGGGCACTGAAGCTTTCTTT. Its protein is CASSSLLGGTEAFF.

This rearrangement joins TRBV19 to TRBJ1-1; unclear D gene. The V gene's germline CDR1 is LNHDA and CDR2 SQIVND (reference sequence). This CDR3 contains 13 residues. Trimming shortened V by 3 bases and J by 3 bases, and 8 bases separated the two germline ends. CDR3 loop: CASSIRGDTEAFF. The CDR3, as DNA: TGTGCCAGTAGTATCCGGGGTGACACTGAAGCTTTCTTT.

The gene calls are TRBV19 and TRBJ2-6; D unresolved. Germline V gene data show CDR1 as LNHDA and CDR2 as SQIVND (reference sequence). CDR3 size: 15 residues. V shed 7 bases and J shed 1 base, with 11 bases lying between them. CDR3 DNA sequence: TGTGCCAGTACCTTCAGTCCATCTGGGGCCAACGTCCTGACTTTC. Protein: CASTFSPSGANVLTF.

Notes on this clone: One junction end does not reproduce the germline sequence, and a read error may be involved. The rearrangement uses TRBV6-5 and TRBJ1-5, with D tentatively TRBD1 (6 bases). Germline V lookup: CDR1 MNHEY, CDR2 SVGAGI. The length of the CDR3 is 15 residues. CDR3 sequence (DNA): TGTGCCAGCAGTAACTCGGGGGCAAAAAATCAGCCCCAGCATTTT. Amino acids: CASSNSGAKNQPQHF.